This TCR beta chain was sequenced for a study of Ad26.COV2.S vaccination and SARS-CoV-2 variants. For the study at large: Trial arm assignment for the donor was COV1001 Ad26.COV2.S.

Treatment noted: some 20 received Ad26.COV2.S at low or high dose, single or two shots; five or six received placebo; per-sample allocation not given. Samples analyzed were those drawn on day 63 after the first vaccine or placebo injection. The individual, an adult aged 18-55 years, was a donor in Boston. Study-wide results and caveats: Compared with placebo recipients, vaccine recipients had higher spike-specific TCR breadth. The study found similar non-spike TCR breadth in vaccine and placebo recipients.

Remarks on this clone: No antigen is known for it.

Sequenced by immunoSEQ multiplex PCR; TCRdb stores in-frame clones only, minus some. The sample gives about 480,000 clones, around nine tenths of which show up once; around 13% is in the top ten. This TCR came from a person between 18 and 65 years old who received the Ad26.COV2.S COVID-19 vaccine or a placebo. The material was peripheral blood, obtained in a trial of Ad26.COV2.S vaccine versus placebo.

The CDR3 nucleotides read TGTGCCAGCAGCAAGGGACAGGGCTATCTTGAAAAACTGTTTTTT. Protein product: CASSKGQGYLEKLFF. This chain connects TRBV7-2 to TRBJ1-4; TRBD1 matches 9 bases. V was clipped by 5 bases and J by 7 bases; unmatched bases: 8. The germline CDR1 and CDR2 sequences are SGHTA and FQGNSA. There are 15 residues in the CDR3.